The sequence of this T cell receptor beta chain was determined in a study of T cell repertoires in cytomegalovirus infection (dated by TCRdb to about 2019). Concerning the study at large: Recently identified HLA-C-restricted CMV epitopes, whose presentation resists viral immunomodulation, were targeted by peptide stimulations together with well-studied HLA-B-restricted epitopes. The HLA type of each donor mattered for the analysis, because public TCR beta signatures pointed to carriage of CMV infection along with the matching HLA type.

These reads were obtained on an Illumina HiSeq 1500. The raw public data were reprocessed by TCRdb itself: fastp quality trimming at Q25, MiXCR clonotype calling, in-frame beta chains only. Every CDR3 protein is listed once, alongside the most common genes and DNA of its rows. For this sample the table gives around 540,000 distinct CDR3 sequences, of which 33% were detected only once. Clones ranked in the top ten supply roughly 16% of the sample. Via the germline V gene, CDR1 is MNHEY and CDR2 SVGAGI. The CDR3, from cysteine to phenylalanine, totals 15 residues. Left in the record is the CDR3 DNA by itself, 45 bases read in frame from the first base. Relative to germline, V is missing 5 bases and J is missing 8 bases, with 5 bases of the junction outside any gene match. What the research found in general, with its limitations: Carriers of CMV infection plus the relevant HLA type were discriminated by the cumulative frequency of public TCR beta family members in the study cohort and in an independent roughly 380-donor cohort. In the ex vivo response, HLA-C-restricted CMV-specific TCR beta clonotypes were dominant, and in two of eight donors the single most frequent clonotype came from this HLA-C-restricted group.

For this clonotype: Its antigen remains undetermined. Base quality data are lacking; no much larger clone is found one base away.

The treatment or condition label of this sample denotes: in vitro stimulation with specific CMV peptide epitopes to enrich CMV-specific T cells. This sequence uses TRBV6-5 and TRBJ2-1; 14 bases in the junction line up with TRBD2. The clonotype comes from a human donor in good health (CMV status not recorded). Some clones in this sample may be carry-over from other donors' samples. The sample consisted of cultured PBMCs, taken from culture after CMV antigen stimulation. The CDR3 loop reads CASSARLAGGYEQFF. The DNA is TGTGCCAGCAGTGCCCGACTAGCGGGAGGGTATGAGCAGTTCTTC.